This entry lists 13 T cell receptor beta chains sequenced from one sample in a study of T cells in Graves' hyperthyroidism and ophthalmopathy. RNA transcripts yielded amplified TCR beta CDR3 regions. Researchers ran a first-round RT-PCR on the TCR CDR3 using the HTBI primer set. Via MiXCR, TCRdb re-called the multiplex PCR reads, giving one row per CDR3 protein. Of hundreds of thousands of distinct CDR3 sequences listed, 15% to 17% were seen once; the top ten hold 25% to 35%. The sequenced sample consisted of blood. Receptor source: a woman aged 18-29 years with Graves' hyperthyroidism that later progressed to Graves' ophthalmopathy.

This clonotype has a count of ten or more. The chain is built from TRBV6-6 and TRBJ1-2; 7 bases agree with TRBD1. CDR3 length: 14 residues. The germline V gene encodes CDR1 MNHNY and CDR2 SVGAGI (reference sequence). Trimming removed 0 bases from V and 7 bases from J; junction bases left unmatched: 5. CDR3 sequence: CASSYSDRAFGYTF. In nucleotides, the CDR3 is TGTGCCAGCAGTTACTCCGACAGGGCCTTTGGCTACACCTTC.

The rearrangement uses TRBV6-2 or TRBV6-3 and TRBJ2-3; 7 bases line up with TRBD1. Looked up from germline, CDR1 is MNHEY and CDR2 is SVGEGT. V lost 7 bases, J lost 3 bases, and 7 bases stayed unmatched. This CDR3 contains 14 residues. The CDR3 protein is CASTSTGWTDTQYF. DNA for the CDR3: TGTGCCAGCACCTCGACAGGGTGGACAGATACGCAGTATTTT.

This clonotype has a single count. This sequence joins TRBV7-2 and TRBJ1-3; D call uncertain. The CDR3 spans 16 residues. The germline V gene has CDR1 SGHTA and CDR2 FQGNSA. V lost 5 bases to trimming and J lost 0 bases, with 14 bases between them. CDR3 nucleotide sequence: TGTGCCAGCAGCCCAGGAGCCGTCGTCTCTGGAAACACCATATATTTT. Translation: CASSPGAVVSGNTIYF.

About this clonotype: This clone may be a read error of a much larger clone one base away. The V call is TRBV7-2, the J call TRBJ1-5; no clear D. The CDR3 is 14 residues long. Germline CDR1 SGHTA, CDR2 FQGNSA. In nucleotides, the CDR3 is TGTGCCAGCAGCTTGGTGGAAAGCTCGGCGCCCCAGCTTTTT. It codes for CASSLVESSAPQLF.

This clonotype has at least ten counts. The chain carries TRBV7-2 and TRBJ2-1; 10 nucleotides agree with TRBD2. The germline CDR1 and CDR2 sequences are SGHTA and FQGNSA. V lost 1 base, J lost 5 bases, and 5 bases stayed unmatched. The CDR3 is 16 amino acids. CDR3 amino acids: CASSLDLAGANNEQFF. In nucleotides, the CDR3 is TGTGCCAGCAGCTTAGATCTAGCGGGAGCTAACAATGAGCAGTTCTTC.

Many counts were recorded for this clonotype. CDR3 protein: CASSYFPGGGAYEQYF. The DNA for the CDR3 is TGTGCCAGCAGTTACTTCCCTGGAGGAGGGGCTTACGAGCAGTACTTC. The V call is TRBV6-2 or TRBV6-3, the J call TRBJ2-7, with a possible D match to TRBD2 (6 bases). Between the trimmed V and J ends, which lost 1 base and 4 bases, there was a span of 17 bases. Germline-derived CDR1 and CDR2 are MNHEY and SVGEGT. CDR3 length: 16 amino acids.

The chain is built from TRBV6-1 and TRBJ1-2, with D hard to call. Germline CDR1 reads MNHNS; CDR2 reads SASEGT. The CDR3 runs to 13 residues. Between the trimmed V and J ends, which lost 1 base and 6 bases, there was a span of 9 bases. CDR3 sequence (DNA): TGTGCCAGCAGTGAAGAAAACGGAGATGGCTACACCTTC. This translates into CASSEENGDGYTF.

Only a few counts were recorded for this clonotype. This chain links TRBV7-9 with TRBJ1-1; D uncertain. V was cut by 4 bases and J by 0 bases, with 18 bases left in between. This CDR3 is 17 amino acids long. Germline V gene data show CDR1 as SEHNR and CDR2 as FQNEAQ (reference sequence). DNA for the CDR3: TGTGCCAGCAGCTCTCCCCCCTCGGCAGGTCTGAACACTGAAGCTTTCTTT. Its translation is CASSSPPSAGLNTEAFF.

This clonotype was recorded at least ten times. The chain is built from TRBV7-8 and TRBJ1-5, with 9 bases aligning to TRBD1. The CDR3 is 18 amino acids. The J segment lost 3 bases and the V segment lost 4 bases, leaving 13 bases of the junction unmatched. Germline V gives CDR1 SGHVS, CDR2 FQNEAQ. The CDR3 sequence is CASSSHSGTGRPNQPQHF. CDR3 nucleotide sequence: TGTGCCAGCAGCTCACACTCCGGGACAGGGCGCCCCAATCAGCCCCAGCATTTT.

This clonotype came up a few times. V and J are TRBV6-2 or TRBV6-3 and TRBJ1-4; no clear D gene. CDR1 is MNHEY, CDR2 SVGEGT, per germline. There are 16 residues in the CDR3. V shed 6 bases and J shed 0 bases, with 14 bases lying between them. The CDR3 protein is CASSRNLEATNEKLFF. In DNA, the CDR3 is TGTGCCAGCAGCCGTAACCTAGAGGCAACTAATGAAAAACTGTTTTTT.

This clonotype was counted only a few times. This chain links TRBV28 with TRBJ2-3; a possible D gene is TRBD1 (6 bases). With 8 bases removed from V and 1 base from J, the gap between germline ends came to 10 bases. There are 13 residues in the CDR3. CDR1 and CDR2 from the germline V gene are MDHEN and SYDVKM. The CDR3 nucleotides are TGTGCCAGCGAGGCAGGGGGCACAGATACGCAGTATTTT. It specifies CASEAGGTDTQYF.

This clonotype has a count of ten or more. CDR3 residues: CASSYATRTEAFF. CDR3 in DNA: TGTGCCAGCAGTTACGCAACCCGCACTGAAGCTTTCTTT. This chain joins TRBV6-6 and TRBJ1-1; D gene uncertain. The V and J ends lost 2 bases and 4 bases respectively, with 8 bases between them. CDR1 MNHNY and CDR2 SVGAGI come from the germline V gene (reference sequence). The CDR3 covers 13 residues.

The sample holds a few counts of this clonotype. The chain is built from TRBV7-2 and TRBJ2-2; D assignment may be TRBD1 or TRBD2 (5 bases each). The CDR3 is made up of 15 amino acids. The germline gives CDR1 SGHTA, CDR2 FQGNSA. Trimming took off 5 bases at V and 7 bases at J, with 17 bases between the two ends. CDR3: CASSTGWGTNGELFF. The CDR3 nucleotides are TGTGCCAGCAGCACCGGTTGGGGGACCAACGGGGAGCTGTTTTTT.